What follows are 2 T cell receptor beta chains derived from one specimen sequenced in a study of T cell responses to AZD1222 COVID-19 vaccine. The protocol was immunoSEQ multiplex PCR, while the TCRdb copy is restricted to in-frame clones and leaves out a portion. Of more than 140,000 clones listed, more than 75% are singletons. Sequencing was performed on peripheral blood, taken on day 0 of AZD1222 vaccination. The receptors here all came from an adult in good health.

This clone was counted once. The CDR3: CASSALGRRTDTQYF. The CDR3 DNA sequence: TGCGCCAGCAGTGCGTTGGGAAGACGCACAGATACGCAGTATTTT. J is TRBJ2-3 and V is TRBV10-2; D not resolved. Between the trimmed V and J ends, which lost 4 bases and 1 base, there was a span of 12 bases. The CDR3 is made up of 15 amino acids. Germline CDR1 and CDR2: WSHSY and SAAADI.

The rearrangement links TRBV3-1 (or the pseudogene TRBV3-2) to TRBJ1-3, with D uncertain. This CDR3 is built from 15 residues. Germline values: CDR1 LGHDT, CDR2 YNNKEL (reference sequence). V was trimmed by 4 bases and J by 1 base, leaving 11 bases between them. The CDR3 loop is CASSRGLGSGNTIYF. Here the CDR3 DNA reads TGTGCCAGCAGCCGCGGACTGGGGTCTGGAAACACCATATATTTT.